This record concerns one T cell receptor (beta chain) sequence. Which antigen it targets is not known. No qualities accompany the bases; no much larger clone lies one base away. The source of the sample is a study of blood T cells in healthy people across ages (dated by TCRdb to between 2014 and 2017). In the study overall: In model experiments, template switching captured about one uniquely barcoded TCR beta cDNA molecule for every two T cells. For two donors (one aged 18 to 29 and one aged 80 or older), the study analyzed two additional independent replicas of 1 million unique cDNA reads from the same blood draw. Donors were grouped into four age groups: young (average roughly 15 years), middle-aged (approximately 41), aged (approximately 58) and long-lived (approximately 75). To avoid experimental bias, donors of different ages were randomly spread across the sequencing lanes. Using deep sequencing normalized with unique cDNA molecular identifiers, the study measured how TCR beta repertoire diversity changes with age.

Including cysteine and phenylalanine, the CDR3 has 17 amino acids. The read is trimmed to its CDR3 DNA, 51 bases read in frame from base 1. V is trimmed back by 6 bases and J by 11 bases, and the junction contains 20 bases that no gene match accounts for. CDR1 and CDR2 are read off the germline V gene as SGHVS and FQNEAQ. The protocol used for the library was 5' RACE. Sequencing relied on an Illumina HiSeq 2500. The second PCR ran for roughly 7 to 11 cycles and used a J-beta primer mix along with a sample-barcoded 5' primer. A unique molecular identifier was introduced onto each TCR beta cDNA molecule by a template-switch 5' adaptor carrying 12 random nucleotides. Each sample yielded at least 2.5 million CDR3-containing paired-end reads. All of the RNA was converted into first-strand cDNA using the Mint cDNA synthesis kit, with a TRBC-specific oligonucleotide serving as the primer. Following uracil-DNA glycosylase treatment, a first 18-cycle PCR with universal primers M1SS and BC2_uni_R was performed on all cDNA. Regarding the original processing steps: For normalization, 1 million high-quality reads, each with a distinct molecular identifier, were randomly selected from each sample. Instead of being binned into consensus sequences, reads that shared molecular identifiers were thrown out. MiTCR, with a Q25 quality threshold and the strictest error-elimination algorithm, was used for CDR3 identification, clonotype clustering and error correction. A nonparametric unseen species model with Euler transformation was used to estimate lower-bound total TCR beta diversity. TCRdb itself trimmed the public reads at Q25 with fastp, ran MiXCR and retained productive beta chains. For every CDR3 protein sequence, its rows merge into one entry that carries the most common genes and DNA. These V and J calls derive from TCRdb rather than the authors' analysis. The sample data list roughly 2 million distinct CDR3 sequences, and roughly 49% of these were observed just once. Of the sample, approximately 2% falls within the top ten clones.

What the authors observed across the whole study: As age increased, observed TCR beta diversity per million T cells dropped in a roughly linear way, and a significant reduction was already evident by age about 40. Estimates of total diversity based on one million sequenced T cells were considered lower bounds and underestimates. Because donor CMV infection status was unknown, age-related changes in expanded clonotypes were potentially confounded. Since profiling was done on bulk unsorted PBMCs, naive and antigen-experienced compartments could not be conclusively compared. There was a strong correlation between observed TCR beta diversity and the percentage of naive T cells measured by flow cytometry. Compared with the aged group, the long-lived group had more naive CD4+ T cells, fewer expanded clones and increased TCR diversity, suggesting age selection.

Systemically healthy Caucasian individuals from Russia, roughly 40 in total and aged roughly 6 to 100 years, were included as donors. Each donor gave roughly 11 milliliters of peripheral blood, drawn into EDTA-treated Vacutainer tubes. Ficoll-Paque density-gradient centrifugation was used to isolate PBMCs, with at least 7 million per sample. Trizol reagent was used to extract total RNA from the PBMCs, yielding at least 5 micrograms per sample. For every donor, an aliquot of PBMCs went through flow cytometry to measure the percentages of naive CD45RAhigh/CD27high T cells. The chain uses TRBV7-8 and TRBJ2-5, and TRBD2 matches 11 of the central bases. Sequenced: blood. The TCR comes from a woman between 40 and 50 years old in good health. The CDR3 sequence is CASSFLRLAGPNNEQYF. The DNA sequence follows: TGTGCCAGCAGTTTCTTACGACTAGCGGGGCCCAACAATGAGCAGTACTTC.